Sequencing of this TCR beta chain was carried out in a study of T cell repertoires in cytomegalovirus infection (dated by TCRdb to between 2018 and 2021). With regard to the full study: Recently identified HLA-C-restricted CMV epitopes, whose presentation resists viral immunomodulation, were targeted by peptide stimulations together with well-studied HLA-B-restricted epitopes. The HLA type of each donor mattered for the analysis, because public TCR beta signatures pointed to carriage of CMV infection along with the matching HLA type. The investigation overall reported the following: The ex vivo response was dominated by HLA-C-restricted CMV-specific TCR beta clonotypes, which also provided the single most frequent clonotype in two of eight donors. Cumulative frequency of public TCR beta family members discriminated carriers of CMV infection plus the relevant HLA type in this cohort and an independent approximately 400-donor cohort.

Trimming takes 6 bases from V and 1 base from J, and the germline ends sit 23 bases apart. The CDR3 runs 18 residues from the cysteine to the phenylalanine. The DNA shown is the 54-base CDR3, in frame from base 1. The germline V gene (reference sequence) specifies LGHDT as CDR1 and YNNKEL as CDR2. The treatment or condition label corresponds to: in vitro stimulation with specific CMV peptide epitopes to enrich CMV-specific T cells. For sequencing, an Illumina HiSeq 1500 was employed. TCRdb passed the public sequencing reads through fastp at Q25 and MiXCR, retaining productive beta sequences. Each entry merges the rows of one CDR3 protein and shows their most common DNA and genes. Across this sample there are around 900,000 distinct CDR3 sequences, with around 31% seen only once. Over 12% of the sample goes to the ten largest clones. A word on this clonotype: The specificity of this receptor is unknown. No base quality information exists; no much larger clone differs at one position.

The sample consisted of cultured CD8+ T cells from PBMCs, taken from culture after CMV antigen stimulation. In this chain, TRBV3-1 is recombined with TRBJ2-3, and TRBD1 may be the D gene, going by 6 matching bases. The source of this sequence is a human donor in good health (CMV status not recorded). Some clones in this sample may be carry-over from other donors' samples. The DNA sequence is TGTGCCAGCAGTACAAGAACAACAGGGTGGGGAGGCACAGATACGCAGTATTTT. It specifies CASSTRTTGWGGTDTQYF.